These T cell receptor beta chains were read from a single sample in a study of response to subunit inactivated influenza vaccine. TCRdb independently ran MiXCR on the RT-PCR reads; one entry per CDR3 protein. Of hundreds of thousands of distinct CDR3 sequences listed, about 15% are singletons. This material consisted of CD4+ T cells sorted from PBMCs, taken roughly 24 months after vaccination. The origin of the receptors is a man in his fifties or sixties who received an inactivated influenza vaccine. Both conserved end residues are part of each CDR3. A D gene is named only where the DNA matches it firmly. Some rows mark clone size as missing; the rest say once, few, many or name a class of expanded clone.

many,TRBV28,-,TRBJ1-2,CASSFGQNYGYTF,TGTGCCAGCAGTTTTGGACAGAACTATGGCTACACCTTC
once,TRBV12-3/TRBV12-4,TRBD1,TRBJ2-5,CASSLQRGRETQYF,TGTGCCAGCAGTTTGCAAAGGGGGCGGGAGACCCAGTACTTC
few,TRBV20-1,-,TRBJ1-3,CSVPSGNTIYF,TGCAGTGTGCCCTCTGGAAACACCATATATTTT
once,TRBV7-2,TRBD2,TRBJ2-1,CASSLGVGRGYNEQFF,TGTGCCAGCAGCTTAGGGGTCGGGAGGGGGTACAATGAGCAGTTCTTC
few,TRBV12-3/TRBV12-4,TRBD2,TRBJ2-5,CASSWGTSGARETQYF,TGTGCCAGCAGTTGGGGGACTAGCGGGGCTCGGGAGACCCAGTACTTC
-,TRBV11-2,-,TRBJ2-1,CASTLSTVKTYNEQFF,TGTGCCAGCACCCTATCGACGGTAAAGACTTACAATGAGCAGTTCTTC
-,TRBV6-2/TRBV6-3,TRBD1,TRBJ1-1,CASSYSWDSSPLPEAFF,TGTGCCAGCAGTTATTCGTGGGACAGCTCACCGCTCCCTGAAGCTTTCTTT
-,TRBV7-9,TRBD2,TRBJ2-2,CASSSREVGTGELFF,TGTGCCAGCAGCTCGCGGGAGGTCGGCACCGGGGAGCTGTTTTTT
many,TRBV29-1,-,TRBJ2-5,CSVEIVPETQYF,TGCAGCGTTGAAATAGTCCCAGAGACCCAGTACTTC
few,TRBV20-1,-,TRBJ2-7,CSAPWPGTYEQYF,TGCAGTGCTCCTTGGCCAGGGACCTACGAGCAGTACTTC
few,TRBV11-2,TRBD2,TRBJ2-1,CASSRPSGVWSGEQFF,TGTGCCAGCAGCCGCCCGAGCGGGGTATGGTCGGGTGAGCAGTTCTTC
-,TRBV20-1,TRBD1,TRBJ1-1,CSASPTGTTEAFF,TGCAGTGCTAGCCCGACAGGGACCACTGAAGCTTTCTTT
few,TRBV6-5,-,TRBJ2-7,CASSYTTQGPLYEQYF,TGTGCCAGCAGTTACACAACGCAGGGGCCCCTCTACGAGCAGTACTTC
many,TRBV29-1,TRBD1,TRBJ1-1,CSVVGRQGNTEAFF,TGCAGCGTTGTTGGGCGACAGGGGAACACTGAAGCTTTCTTT